The 18 T cell receptor beta chains reported below all come from one sample, sequenced in a study of blood T cell repertoires in COVID-19. Data came from immunoSEQ multiplex PCR; TCRdb stores just in-frame clones and leaves some out. The table has hundreds of thousands of clones, around 88% seen once. The specimen was peripheral blood. Receptors were obtained from a woman aged 25-40 years with acute or convalescent COVID-19.

V and J are TRBV27 and TRBJ1-1; D is undetermined. CDR1 is MNHEY, CDR2 SMNVEV, per germline (reference sequence). Between the trimmed V and J ends, which lost 6 bases and 13 bases, there was a span of 18 bases. The CDR3 is 12 residues long. CDR3 nucleotide sequence: TGTGCCAGCAGCCGCAACGGAGGAAATGATTTCTTT. Translated, it gives CASSRNGGNDFF.

The rearrangement uses TRBV10-1 and TRBJ2-7; D might be TRBD1 (5 bases). V was trimmed by 6 bases and J by 2 bases, leaving 8 bases between them. The CDR3 loop spans 12 amino acids. The germline CDR1 and CDR2 sequences are WNHNN and SYGVQD (reference sequence). The DNA of the CDR3 is TGCGCCAGCAGGGGGCAAACCTACGAGCAGTACTTC. Its protein is CASRGQTYEQYF.

This clone was picked up one time. The chain recombines TRBV19 with TRBJ2-3; 11 bases fit TRBD2. CDR1 is LNHDA, CDR2 SQIVND, per germline (reference sequence). This CDR3 region has 14 residues. With 5 bases clipped from V and 6 bases from J, the junction kept 4 bases outside the gene matches. The CDR3 reads CASSSLAGGDTQYF. CDR3 nucleotides: TGTGCCAGTAGTTCGCTAGCGGGGGGTGATACGCAGTATTTT.

Details on this clone: This same CDR3 is encoded by further DNA sequences in the sample. The chain links TRBV27 to TRBJ2-3, with D possibly being TRBD1 (5 bases). Germline V CDR1 and CDR2: MNHEY, SMNVEV (reference sequence). The V and J ends lost 5 bases and 1 base respectively, with 10 bases between them. CDR3 length: 14 residues. The CDR3 DNA reads TGTGCCAGCAGTCTCCAGGGTCGCACAGATACGCAGTATTTT. Its protein is CASSLQGRTDTQYF.

This clone was detected once. The chain joins TRBV10-2 to TRBJ2-2, with 7 bases aligning to TRBD1. The CDR3 has 14 amino acids. Germline V gene data show CDR1 as WSHSY and CDR2 as SAAADI. V lost 8 bases and J lost 6; bases outside the gene matches: 9. The CDR3 nucleotides are TGCGCCAGCCAGGGGGACGGTCACCCCGGGGAGCTGTTTTTT. Encoded protein: CASQGDGHPGELFF.

Note on this clone: Other DNA variants within this sample encode the same CDR3. The chain is built from TRBV24-1 and TRBJ2-5; 9 bases line up with TRBD1. Unmatched junction bases numbered 7, after V lost 4 bases and J lost 5 bases. The CDR3 is 15 amino acids. CDR1 is KGHDR and CDR2 is SFDVKD in the germline V gene. The CDR3 reads CATSEPGQGDETQYF. For the CDR3, the DNA is TGTGCCACCAGTGAACCGGGACAGGGAGATGAGACCCAGTACTTC.

V gene TRBV18 combines with J gene TRBJ1-6; 8 nucleotides line up with TRBD1. The germline CDR1 and CDR2 sequences are KGHSH and LQKENI. This CDR3 is built from 16 residues. Trimming took 4 bases from V and 8 from J; bases not matched to a gene: 10. The CDR3 DNA reads as TGTGCCAGCTCACACAGACAGGGGCGGAAAGATTCACCCCTCCACTTT. Its protein is CASSHRQGRKDSPLHF.

The chain combines TRBV6-5 with TRBJ2-2; D uncertain. Germline V gene sequence: CDR1 MNHEY, CDR2 SVGAGI. V was pared by 4 bases and J by 10 bases, with 13 bases between. The CDR3 contains 13 residues. This chain's CDR3 is CASSSELFSELFF. The CDR3, as DNA: TGTGCCAGCAGTTCCGAGCTTTTCTCGGAGCTGTTTTTT.

This chain connects TRBV9 to TRBJ1-1; maybe TRBD1 (5 bases). Germline lookup yields CDR1 SGDLS and CDR2 YYNGEE. This CDR3 is 14 amino acids long. Trimming took off 0 bases at V and 4 bases at J, with 10 bases between the two ends. The CDR3 spells CASSVAGFVTEAFF. In DNA, the CDR3 is TGTGCCAGCAGCGTAGCAGGGTTTGTCACTGAAGCTTTCTTT.

The chain has TRBV29-1 and TRBJ2-1, with TRBD2 as a possible D gene (6 bases). This CDR3 has 13 amino acids. V shed 5 bases and J shed 3 bases, with 11 bases lying between them. In germline, CDR1 is SQVTM, CDR2 ANQGSEA. The CDR3 here is CSVSAGLYNEQFF. The CDR3 DNA is TGCAGCGTTTCGGCGGGGCTCTACAATGAGCAGTTCTTC.

The V call is TRBV15, the J call TRBJ2-1, with TRBD2 identical over 15 bases. Looked up from germline, CDR1 is LNHNV and CDR2 is YYDKDF (reference sequence). V lost 4 bases to trimming and J lost 9 bases; unmatched junction nucleotides: 1. This CDR3 contains 14 residues. The CDR3 DNA reads as TGTGCCACCAGCATGGGACTAGCGGGGGGTGAGCAGTTCTTC. This encodes CATSMGLAGGEQFF.

The chain joins TRBV28 to TRBJ2-7; D ambiguous. V was pared by 5 bases and J by 3 bases, with 26 bases between. The germline CDR1 and CDR2 sequences are MDHEN and SYDVKM. CDR3 length: 18 amino acids. CDR3 nucleotides: TGTGCCAGCAGTGCGATCCAACCCCTGGAGATTTCCCACTACGAGCAGTACTTC. Encoded protein: CASSAIQPLEISHYEQYF. The whole variable domain, remainder taken from reference TRBV28 and TRBJ2-7, is DVKVTQSSRYLVKRTGEKVFLECVQDMDHENMFWYRQDPGLGLRLIYFSYDVKMKEKGDIPEGYSVSREKKERFSLILESASTNQTSMYLCASSAIQPLEISHYEQYFGPGTRLTVT.

The chain has TRBV10-3 and TRBJ1-1, with 7 bases aligning to TRBD1. V was pared by 2 bases and J by 1 base, with 4 bases of the junction left unmatched. This CDR3 has 15 amino acids. From germline, CDR1 is ENHRY and CDR2 SYGVKD. CDR3 residues: CAISEVSGGNTEAFF. CDR3 nucleotides: TGTGCCATCAGTGAGGTGTCAGGGGGGAACACTGAAGCTTTCTTT.

V is TRBV7-9 and J is TRBJ2-5, with 14 bases lining up with TRBD2. V lost 5 bases, J lost 5 bases, and 4 bases stayed unmatched. The CDR3 spans 15 residues. Germline lookup yields CDR1 SEHNR and CDR2 FQNEAQ (reference sequence). CDR3 DNA: TGTGCCAGCAGCAAGACTAGCGGGGGGGCGGAGACCCAGTACTTC. This codes for CASSKTSGGAETQYF. The variable domain in full, completed from reference TRBV7-9 and TRBJ2-5, reads DTGVSQNPRHKITKRGQNVTFRCDPISEHNRLYWYRQTLGQGPEFLTYFQNEAQLEKSRLLSDRFSAERPKGSFSTLEIQRTEQGDSAMYLCASSKTSGGAETQYFGPGTRLLVL.

This chain links TRBV28 with TRBJ1-3, with D possibly being TRBD1 (6 bases). CDR1 and CDR2 (germline): MDHEN, SYDVKM. The CDR3 runs to 14 residues. Trimming took 5 bases from V and 0 from J, leaving 8 bases between them. CDR3 DNA: TGTGCCAGCAGTGCAGGGGACTCTGGAAACACCATATATTTT. As protein: CASSAGDSGNTIYF.

V and J are TRBV7-9 and TRBJ2-1, with D maybe TRBD1 (8 bases). There are 16 residues in the CDR3. V dropped 5 bases and J dropped 8 bases, with 22 bases sitting between them. Germline-derived CDR1 and CDR2 are SEHNR and FQNEAQ (reference sequence). CDR3 DNA: TGTGCCAGCAGCCCCCAACAGGGGGGGGCTACCTATGAGCAGTTCTTC. It specifies CASSPQQGGATYEQFF. Combining the CDR3 with reference TRBV7-9 and TRBJ2-1 gives the whole variable domain DTGVSQNPRHKITKRGQNVTFRCDPISEHNRLYWYRQTLGQGPEFLTYFQNEAQLEKSRLLSDRFSAERPKGSFSTLEIQRTEQGDSAMYLCASSPQQGGATYEQFFGPGTRLTVL.

This clone was seen only a few times. V is TRBV28 and J is TRBJ2-7; D unresolved. The CDR3 loop spans 11 amino acids. With 6 bases removed from V and 2 bases from J, the gap between germline ends came to 5 bases. Germline V gene lookup returns CDR1 MDHEN and CDR2 SYDVKM. The CDR3 loop reads CASSATYEQYF. For the CDR3, the DNA is TGTGCCAGCAGCGCGACCTACGAGCAGTACTTC. The full variable domain, its missing parts supplied by reference TRBV28 and TRBJ2-7, is DVKVTQSSRYLVKRTGEKVFLECVQDMDHENMFWYRQDPGLGLRLIYFSYDVKMKEKGDIPEGYSVSREKKERFSLILESASTNQTSMYLCASSATYEQYFGPGTRLTVT.

The chain employs TRBV4-2 and TRBJ1-5; a possible D gene is TRBD1 (6 bases). The V gene lost 2 bases and the J gene lost 3 bases, with 20 bases spanning the gap. The CDR3 length is 18 residues. Germline CDR1 reads LGHNA; CDR2 reads YNFKEQ. The CDR3 here is CASSQTASWTAHNQPQHF. The CDR3 DNA sequence: TGTGCCAGCAGCCAAACCGCGTCTTGGACAGCCCACAATCAGCCCCAGCATTTT.